The clone carrying this T cell receptor beta chain has just a few counts. Its antigen is unidentified. Then a second PCR, running about 6 to 11 cycles, was carried out with a sample-barcoded 5' primer and a J-beta primer mix. In TCRdb, the 5' RACE reads were re-called with MiXCR into one record per CDR3 protein. The sample carries 1.2 million to 1.5 million distinct CDR3 sequences, around two fifths recorded once. This specimen comes from a study of blood T cells in healthy people across ages. Study findings and constraints: Long-lived donors had more naive CD4+ cells and higher diversity than aged donors. With age, beta diversity per million T cells declined roughly linearly, significantly by 40.

Trimming at V came to 1 base and at J to 6 bases, leaving 6 bases not matched to a gene. Germline CDR1 LGHDT, CDR2 YNNKEL (reference sequence). The CDR3 is 16 amino acids. Donors were healthy Caucasian individuals from Russia aged about 6 to 95. Each individual donor underwent a draw of around 9.8 milliliters of peripheral blood. The genes are TRBV3-1 and TRBJ1-6, with 7 bases that match TRBD1. The sequenced sample was blood. This clonotype was obtained from a woman aged 18-30 years in good health. CDR3 bases: TGTGCCAGCAGCCAAGGGCCGACAGGGTCTAATTCACCCCTCCACTTT. Translating it yields CASSQGPTGSNSPLHF.